This T cell receptor beta chain stems from a study of blood T cell repertoires in COVID-19. Whole-study context: Sources were T cells, B-cell-depleted T cells, or PBMCs; the material itself was cDNA or gDNA.

Data came from immunoSEQ multiplex PCR; TCRdb stores just in-frame clones and leaves some out. The data hold around 170,000 clones, with around 83% observed a single time. CDR1 LGHDT and CDR2 YNNKEL come from the germline V gene (reference sequence). The V and J ends lost 2 bases and 2 bases respectively, with 10 bases between them. CDR3 length: 15 amino acids. V is TRBV3-1 (or the pseudogene TRBV3-2) and J is TRBJ2-1; tentative D call: TRBD2 (5 bases). Sequencing input: peripheral blood. The TCR comes from a woman in her 70s with COVID-19, enrolled during active disease. The DNA of the CDR3 is TGTGCCAGCAGCCAAAGCGGACTTACCTACAATGAGCAGTTCTTC. Encoded protein: CASSQSGLTYNEQFF.